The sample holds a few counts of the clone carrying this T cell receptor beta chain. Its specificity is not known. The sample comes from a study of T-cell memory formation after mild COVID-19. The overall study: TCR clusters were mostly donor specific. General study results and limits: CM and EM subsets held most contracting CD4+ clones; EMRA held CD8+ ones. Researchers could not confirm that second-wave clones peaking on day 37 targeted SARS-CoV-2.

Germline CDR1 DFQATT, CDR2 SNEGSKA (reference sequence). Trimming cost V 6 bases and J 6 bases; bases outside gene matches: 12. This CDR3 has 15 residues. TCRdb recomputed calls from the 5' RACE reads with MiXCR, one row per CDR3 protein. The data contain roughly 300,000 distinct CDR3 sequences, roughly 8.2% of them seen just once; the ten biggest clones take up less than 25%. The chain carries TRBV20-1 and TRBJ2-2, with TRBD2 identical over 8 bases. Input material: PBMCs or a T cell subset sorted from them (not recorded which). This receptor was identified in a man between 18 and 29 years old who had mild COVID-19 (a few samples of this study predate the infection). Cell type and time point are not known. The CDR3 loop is CSAMTPAGVAGELFF. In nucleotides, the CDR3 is TGCAGTGCGATGACACCAGCGGGGGTCGCCGGGGAGCTGTTTTTT.